The rows below give T cell receptor beta chains drawn from one sample of a study of blood T cell repertoires in COVID-19. Using immunoSEQ multiplex PCR, the repertoire was profiled, and TCRdb retains in-frame clones only, with some absent. The top ten clones hold over 14% of a sample with about 200,000 clones, almost 85% of them seen once. Sequenced material: PBMCs or T cells enriched from blood (not recorded which). The source of these receptors is a man aged 35 to 55 who had recovered from COVID-19. Each CDR3 is given with its conserved first and last residue. Each record gives: V gene, clone size, D gene, J gene, CDR3 DNA, CDR3 protein. The D gene is left open where the match is weak. A row's size may be missing; if present it is once, few, many or a size class.

TRBV7-2,.,.,TRBJ2-2,TGTGCCAGCAGTCACTATTGGTCGAGGGAAATCGGGGAGCTGTTTTTT,CASSHYWSREIGELFF
TRBV7-2,.,TRBD2,TRBJ2-1,TGTGCCAGCAGCTTAGTTAGCGGGAGCGTCTATGAGCAGTTCTTC,CASSLVSGSVYEQFF
TRBV18,.,.,TRBJ1-4,TGTGCCAGCTCCGGACAACGGCACAATAATGAAAAACTGTTTTTT,CASSGQRHNNEKLFF
TRBV2,.,.,TRBJ1-2,TGTGCCAGCAAACAGGATACTAACTATGGCTACACCTTC,CASKQDTNYGYTF
TRBV5-1,.,.,TRBJ2-7,TGCGCCAGCAGCCGGGAGTACGAGCAGTACTTC,CASSREYEQYF
TRBV28,.,TRBD2,TRBJ2-2,TGTGCCAGCAGGCTAGCGGGAGGTCCCCCCGGGGAGCTGTTTTTT,CASRLAGGPPGELFF
TRBV20-1,.,.,TRBJ1-5,TGCAGTGCGAGTGGAGAACAGGGAGTTTCATCAGCCCAGCATTTT,CSASGEQGVSSAQHF
TRBV7-9,.,.,TRBJ1-2,TGTGCCAGCAGCTTAGCGCTACGGACCCTCAGGGACTATGGCTACACCTTC,CASSLALRTLRDYGYTF
TRBV5-6,.,TRBD2,TRBJ2-3,TGTGCCAGCAGCCGGGGGGTCCGCACAGATACGCAGTATTTT,CASSRGVRTDTQYF
TRBV28,.,.,TRBJ1-6,TGTGCCAGCAGTTTATCTGGCAGGGGCGGCCCTAGGGCCCTCCACTTT,CASSLSGRGGPRALHF
TRBV27,.,.,TRBJ1-1,TGTGCCAGCAGTTTACGCCAGGCGACTGAAGCTTTCTTT,CASSLRQATEAFF
TRBV3-1/TRBV3-2,few,TRBD1,TRBJ2-1,TGTGCCAGCAGTCAATGGACAGGCTACAATGAGCAGTTCTTC,CASSQWTGYNEQFF
TRBV7-2,.,TRBD1,TRBJ1-5,TGTGCCAGCAGCTTAGAGGGGGCCCGCAATCAGCCCCAGCATTTT,CASSLEGARNQPQHF
TRBV5-1,.,TRBD1,TRBJ1-1,TGCGCCAGCAGCTCGGGACAGGGGAACACTGAAGCTTTCTTT,CASSSGQGNTEAFF
TRBV24-1,.,.,TRBJ1-2,TGTGCCACCAGTAGCTCAGGGGCAACTCGTAACTATGGCTACACCTTC,CATSSSGATRNYGYTF
TRBV2,.,TRBD1,TRBJ1-3,TGTGCCAGCAGCGTTTACGGACAGGGGTTTGGAAACACCATATATTTT,CASSVYGQGFGNTIYF
TRBV28,.,.,TRBJ2-5,TGTGCCAGTTTTAGGGGGGGGCTACAAGAGACCCAGTACTTC,CASFRGGLQETQYF
TRBV7-9,.,.,TRBJ1-2,TGTGCCAGCAGCTTACCCACAAACGGGAGATGGAATGGCTACACCTTC,CASSLPTNGRWNGYTF
TRBV6-5,few,TRBD1,TRBJ1-5,TGTGCCAGCAGTTCCACCACAGGGGATAATCAGCCCCAGCATTTT,CASSSTTGDNQPQHF
TRBV3-1/TRBV3-2,.,TRBD1,TRBJ1-2,TGTGCCAGCAGCCAAGACCGGGACAGGGTTGGGTATGGCTACACCTTC,CASSQDRDRVGYGYTF
TRBV6-1,.,TRBD1,TRBJ1-1,TGTGCCAGCAGTGAACGACAGGGTGGCCCTGAAGCTTTCTTT,CASSERQGGPEAFF
TRBV13,.,TRBD1,TRBJ2-2,TGTGCCAGCAGCCGCGACAGGGGTGTGACCGGGGAGCTGTTTTTT,CASSRDRGVTGELFF
TRBV5-1,.,.,TRBJ1-5,TGCGCCAGCAGCTTGGATGACCCAGGGAATCAGCCCCAGCATTTT,CASSLDDPGNQPQHF
TRBV21-1,.,.,TRBJ2-1,TGTGCCAGCACCACCGGGGGGGCCCACAATGAGCAGTTCTTC,CASTTGGAHNEQFF
TRBV5-4,.,TRBD1,TRBJ1-1,TGTGCCAGCAGCTCCGACAGGGTTGAAGCTTTCTTT,CASSSDRVEAFF
TRBV28,.,TRBD1,TRBJ1-2,TGTGCCAGCAGTCCCCCGAGGGACAGGGTGTTTCATGGCTACACCTTC,CASSPPRDRVFHGYTF